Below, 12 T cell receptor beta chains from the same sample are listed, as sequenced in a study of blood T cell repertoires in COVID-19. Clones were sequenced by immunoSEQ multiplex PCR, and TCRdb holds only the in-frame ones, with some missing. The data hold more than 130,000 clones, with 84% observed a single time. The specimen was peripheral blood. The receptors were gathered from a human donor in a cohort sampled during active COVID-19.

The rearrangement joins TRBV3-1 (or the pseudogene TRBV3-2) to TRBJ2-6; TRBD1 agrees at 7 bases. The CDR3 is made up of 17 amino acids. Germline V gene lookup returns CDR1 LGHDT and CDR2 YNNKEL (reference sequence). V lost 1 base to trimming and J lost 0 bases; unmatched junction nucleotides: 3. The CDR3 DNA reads TGTGCCAGCAGCCAAGGGACAGGTGCCTCTGGGGCCAACGTCCTGACTTTC. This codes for CASSQGTGASGANVLTF.

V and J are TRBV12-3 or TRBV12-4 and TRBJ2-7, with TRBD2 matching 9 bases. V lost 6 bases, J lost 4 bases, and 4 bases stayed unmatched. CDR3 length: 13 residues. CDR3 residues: CASRASGVYEQYF. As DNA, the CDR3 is TGTGCCAGCAGAGCTAGCGGGGTTTACGAGCAGTACTTC.

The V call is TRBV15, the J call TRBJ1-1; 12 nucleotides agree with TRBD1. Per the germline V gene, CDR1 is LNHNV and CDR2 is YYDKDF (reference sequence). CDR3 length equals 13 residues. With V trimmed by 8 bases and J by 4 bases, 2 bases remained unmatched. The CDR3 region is CATSGQGATEAFF. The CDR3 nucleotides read TGTGCCACCTCGGGACAGGGGGCCACTGAAGCTTTCTTT.

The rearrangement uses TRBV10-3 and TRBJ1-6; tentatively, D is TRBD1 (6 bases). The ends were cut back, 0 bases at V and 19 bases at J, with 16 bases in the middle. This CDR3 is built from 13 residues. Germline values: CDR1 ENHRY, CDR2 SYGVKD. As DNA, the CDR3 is TGTGCCATCAGTGAGTCTTTGCGACAGGAACATCACTTT. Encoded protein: CAISESLRQEHHF.

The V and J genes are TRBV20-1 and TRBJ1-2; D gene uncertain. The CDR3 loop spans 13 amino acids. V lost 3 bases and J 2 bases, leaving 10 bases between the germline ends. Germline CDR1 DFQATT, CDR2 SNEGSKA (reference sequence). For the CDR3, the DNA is TGCAGTGCTAGTGCTGGCATCAACTATGGCTACACCTTC. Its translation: CSASAGINYGYTF.

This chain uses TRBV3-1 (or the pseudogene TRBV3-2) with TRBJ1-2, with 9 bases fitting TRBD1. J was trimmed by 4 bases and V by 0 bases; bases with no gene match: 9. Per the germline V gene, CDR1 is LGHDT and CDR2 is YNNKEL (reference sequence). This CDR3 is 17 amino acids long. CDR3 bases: TGTGCCAGCAGCCAAGACCACAGGACAGGGGCAATCTATGGCTACACCTTC. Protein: CASSQDHRTGAIYGYTF.

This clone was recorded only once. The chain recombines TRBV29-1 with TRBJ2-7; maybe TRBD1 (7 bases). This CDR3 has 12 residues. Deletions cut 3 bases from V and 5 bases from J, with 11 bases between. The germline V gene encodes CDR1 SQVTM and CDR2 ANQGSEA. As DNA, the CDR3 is TGCAGCGTTGAGGAGGGGGCCAACGAGCAGTACTTC. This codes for CSVEEGANEQYF.

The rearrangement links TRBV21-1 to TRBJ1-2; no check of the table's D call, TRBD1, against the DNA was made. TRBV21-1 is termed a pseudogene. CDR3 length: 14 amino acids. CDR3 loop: CASSATGPNYGYTF. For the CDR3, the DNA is TGTGCCAGCAGTGCGACAGGGCCTAACTATGGCTACACCTTC.

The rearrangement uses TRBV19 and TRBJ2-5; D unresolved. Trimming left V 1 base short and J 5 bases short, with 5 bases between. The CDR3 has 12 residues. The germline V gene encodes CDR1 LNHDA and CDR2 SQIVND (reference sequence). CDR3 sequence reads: CASSIAGETQYF. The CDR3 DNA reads TGTGCCAGTAGTATAGCCGGGGAGACCCAGTACTTC.

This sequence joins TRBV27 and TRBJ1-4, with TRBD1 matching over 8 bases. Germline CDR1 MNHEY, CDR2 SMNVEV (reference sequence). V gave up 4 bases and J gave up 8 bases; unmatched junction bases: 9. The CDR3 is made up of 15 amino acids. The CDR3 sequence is CASSSYQGAEEKLFF. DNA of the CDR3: TGTGCCAGCAGTTCCTATCAGGGGGCCGAGGAAAAACTGTTTTTT.

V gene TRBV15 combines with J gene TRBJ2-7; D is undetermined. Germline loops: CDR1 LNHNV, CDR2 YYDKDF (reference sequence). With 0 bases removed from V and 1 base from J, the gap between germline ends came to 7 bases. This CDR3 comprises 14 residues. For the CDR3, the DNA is TGTGCCACCAGCAGAGAGGCAGGTTCCTACGAGCAGTACTTC. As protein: CATSREAGSYEQYF.

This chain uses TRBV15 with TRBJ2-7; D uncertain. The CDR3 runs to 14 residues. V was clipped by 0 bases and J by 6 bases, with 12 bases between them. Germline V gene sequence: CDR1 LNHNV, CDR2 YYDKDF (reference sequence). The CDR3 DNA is TGTGCCACCAGCAGAGACCCTTTAGGAGTCGAGCAGTACTTC. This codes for CATSRDPLGVEQYF.